These 26 T cell receptor beta chains share one sample of origin, sequenced in a study of lymphopenia after photon versus proton radiotherapy. The table came from immunoSEQ multiplex PCR; TCRdb's copy has only in-frame clones and leaves some out. The sample contains around 160,000 clones, approximately 91% of which appear only once. The specimen comprised peripheral blood, sampled from a patient treated with photon-based radiotherapy. Source of these receptors: a man aged 45 to 65 with gastric cancer.

This rearrangement joins TRBV2 to TRBJ1-3; 7 nucleotides align to TRBD1. The V and J ends lost 4 bases and 2 bases, in that order; junction bases with no gene match: 2. The CDR3 spans 14 residues. CDR1 and CDR2 (germline): SNHLY, FYNNEI. CDR3 DNA sequence: TGTGCCAGCAGTGGTCAGGGGGCTGGAAACACCATATATTTT. The encoded protein is CASSGQGAGNTIYF.

The J gene is TRBJ2-1, the V gene TRBV4-1; TRBD1 agrees at 7 bases. Trimming removed 5 bases from V and 0 bases from J; junction bases left unmatched: 10. The CDR3 sequence is 17 residues long. The germline V gene encodes CDR1 MGHRA and CDR2 YSYEKL. CDR3 region: CASSVKRGPSSYNEQFF. The CDR3 nucleotides read TGCGCCAGCAGCGTGAAAAGGGGGCCGAGCTCCTACAATGAGCAGTTCTTC.

This clone turned up a few times. V and J are TRBV7-2 and TRBJ2-1, with unresolved D. The V end was cut by 5 bases, the J end by 3 bases, with 11 bases between. The CDR3 loop spans 14 amino acids. CDR1 SGHTA and CDR2 FQGNSA come from the germline V gene. CDR3 nucleotides: TGTGCCAGCAGCCTAGGAGACAACTACAATGAGCAGTTCTTC. Its protein product is CASSLGDNYNEQFF.

The rearrangement links TRBV5-4 to TRBJ2-1, with D uncertain. The CDR3 extends over 12 amino acids. The germline CDR1 and CDR2 sequences are SGHNT and YYREEE (reference sequence). The V end was cut by 0 bases, the J end by 9 bases, with 7 bases between. CDR3 sequence: CASSLGSPEQFF. The CDR3 DNA follows: TGTGCCAGCAGCTTGGGGAGCCCTGAGCAGTTCTTC.

This chain connects TRBV7-6 to TRBJ1-5; D is unresolved. V lost 1 base, J lost 2 bases, and 15 bases lay in between. Germline CDR1 reads SGHVS; CDR2 reads FNYEAQ. CDR3 size: 17 residues. The chain's CDR3 is CASSLEDFLGGNQPQHF. For the CDR3, the DNA is TGTGCCAGCAGCTTAGAGGACTTCTTGGGCGGCAATCAGCCCCAGCATTTT.

The V call is TRBV18, the J call TRBJ2-7; D possibly uses TRBD1 or TRBD2 (5 bases each). V lost 2 bases and J lost 5, with 13 bases in between. Germline CDR1 and CDR2: KGHSH and LQKENI. The CDR3 sequence is 14 residues long. The CDR3 nucleotides read TGTGCCAGCTCACCATTTGAGGGGTTCAACGAGCAGTACTTC. Protein product: CASSPFEGFNEQYF.

The V call is TRBV9, the J call TRBJ2-3; D could derive from TRBD1 or TRBD2 (6 bases each). V was pared by 0 bases and J by 5 bases, with 10 bases between. The CDR3 length is 14 residues. Germline values: CDR1 SGDLS, CDR2 YYNGEE. The CDR3 DNA sequence: TGTGCCAGCAGCGTAGGAGGGGGGAGAGATACGCAGTATTTT. As protein: CASSVGGGRDTQYF.

This sequence joins TRBV5-1 and TRBJ1-1, with D tentatively TRBD1 (6 bases). CDR1 and CDR2 from the germline V gene are SGHRS and YFSETQ. The CDR3 spans 14 residues. V lost 2 bases and J lost 5, with 13 bases in between. CDR3 in amino acids: CASSLAGTQTEAFF. The CDR3 bases are TGCGCCAGCAGCTTAGCTGGGACACAGACTGAAGCTTTCTTT.

The gene calls are TRBV7-8 and TRBJ1-2; TRBD1 matches at 7 bases. The V segment lost 5 bases and the J segment 8 bases; nucleotides outside the gene matches: 8. The CDR3 extends over 13 amino acids. Germline lookup yields CDR1 SGHVS and CDR2 FQNEAQ. The CDR3 is CASSQNRGGGYTF. Written as DNA, the CDR3 is TGTGCCAGCAGCCAAAACAGGGGCGGGGGCTACACCTTC. Full variable domain (remainder filled in from reference TRBV7-8 and TRBJ1-2): GAGVSQSPRYKVAKRGQDVALRCDPISGHVSLFWYQQALGQGPEFLTYFQNEAQLDKSGLPSDRFFAERPEGSVSTLKIQRTQQEDSAVYLCASSQNRGGGYTFGSGTRLTVV.

This clone was recorded only once. The V call is TRBV9, the J call TRBJ2-2; 7 bases match TRBD1. Germline trimming cut 2 bases from V and 0 bases from J; bases unmatched to any gene: 10. Germline assignment: CDR1 SGDLS and CDR2 YYNGEE. The CDR3 extends over 18 amino acids. The CDR3 DNA reads TGTGCCAGCAGCGTTGGACCACAGGGGCGTCCGAACACCGGGGAGCTGTTTTTT. It encodes CASSVGPQGRPNTGELFF.

J is TRBJ2-5 and V is TRBV19; 9 bases align to TRBD1. CDR1 is LNHDA, CDR2 SQIVND, per germline (reference sequence). V trimming: 6 bases; J trimming: 3 bases; junction bases outside the gene matches: 8. The CDR3 is made up of 15 amino acids. This chain's CDR3 is CASSIGTGTKETQYF. DNA for the CDR3: TGTGCCAGTAGCATCGGGACAGGGACTAAAGAGACCCAGTACTTC.

The chain links TRBV7-2 to TRBJ1-1, with D possibly being TRBD1 (5 bases). The CDR3 has 17 residues. Trimming took off 7 bases at V and 1 base at J, with 22 bases between the two ends. Germline values: CDR1 SGHTA, CDR2 FQGNSA. The DNA for the CDR3 is TGTGCCAGCACCTTCTTTAGGTGGCAGGGCGGGAACACTGAAGCTTTCTTT. Protein product: CASTFFRWQGGNTEAFF.

The rearrangement joins TRBV11-1 to TRBJ1-1; no clear D. The CDR3 has 14 amino acids. Germline V gives CDR1 SGHAT, CDR2 FQDESV (reference sequence). Trimming pared 1 base from V and 2 bases from J, leaving 8 bases between. The CDR3 sequence is CASSLGGDNTEAFF. CDR3 coding DNA: TGTGCCAGCAGCTTAGGGGGAGACAACACTGAAGCTTTCTTT.

The sample holds one count of this clone. Within the sample, other DNA sequences also encode this same CDR3. The chain joins TRBV18 to TRBJ1-1; D remains unclear. Per the germline V gene, CDR1 is KGHSH and CDR2 is LQKENI. The length of the CDR3 is 13 residues. Trimming shortened V by 2 bases and J by 1 base, and 5 bases separated the two germline ends. In nucleotides, the CDR3 is TGTGCCAGCTCACCAAGGGAGAACACTGAAGCTTTCTTT. It is translated as CASSPRENTEAFF.

This clone was recorded once. The CDR3 loop is CASSPQNRDPYEQYF. DNA for the CDR3: TGCGCCAGCAGCCCCCAGAACAGGGACCCCTACGAGCAGTACTTC. The rearrangement uses TRBV4-1 and TRBJ2-7, with D perhaps TRBD1 (6 bases). Germline loops: CDR1 MGHRA, CDR2 YSYEKL. The ends were cut back, 4 bases at V and 2 bases at J, with 15 bases in the middle. This CDR3 is 15 amino acids long.

V is TRBV11-1 and J is TRBJ2-7; D perhaps matches TRBD2 (6 bases). V dropped 5 bases and J dropped 4 bases, with 15 bases sitting between them. Germline V lookup: CDR1 SGHAT, CDR2 FQDESV (reference sequence). The CDR3 contains 14 residues. CDR3 sequence: CASSPGGIRYEQYF. The CDR3 bases are TGTGCCAGCAGCCCAGGCGGGATTCGGTACGAGCAGTACTTC.

The sample holds one count of this clone. The rearrangement joins TRBV6-5 to TRBJ2-7; the D gene is possibly TRBD1 (5 bases). The CDR3 totals 13 residues. The V end was cut by 2 bases, the J end by 5 bases, with 10 bases between. Germline V gene data show CDR1 as MNHEY and CDR2 as SVGAGI. The CDR3, as DNA: TGTGCCAGCAGTTACAGGGGTAGGCACGAGCAGTACTTC. Its protein is CASSYRGRHEQYF.

V is TRBV9 and J is TRBJ2-7; unclear D gene. V shed 0 bases and J shed 3 bases, with 7 bases lying between them. Germline assignment: CDR1 SGDLS and CDR2 YYNGEE. This CDR3 has 13 amino acids. The CDR3 nucleotides read TGTGCCAGCAGCGTAGCCAGCGACTACGAGCAGTACTTC. As protein: CASSVASDYEQYF.

The chain is built from TRBV6-4 and TRBJ2-1; D tentatively fits TRBD1 or TRBD2 (6 bases each). The V end was cut by 5 bases, the J end by 9 bases, with 14 bases between. Per germline, CDR1 MRHNA and CDR2 SNTAGT. The CDR3 is made up of 13 amino acids. DNA of the CDR3: TGTGCCAGCAGTAATTCACAGGGAGGTGAGCAGTTCTTC. Translating gives CASSNSQGGEQFF.

This chain links TRBV29-1 with TRBJ1-1; D call uncertain. The CDR3 has 12 amino acids. Germline V gene data show CDR1 as SQVTM and CDR2 as ANQGSEA. Trimming removed 7 bases at V and 1 base at J, with 10 bases between. The CDR3 DNA sequence: TGCAGCGCGAGGAACAAGAACACTGAAGCTTTCTTT. This codes for CSARNKNTEAFF.

This chain joins TRBV5-1 and TRBJ2-2; 9 positions agree with TRBD2. The ends lost 2 bases at V and 5 bases at J; junction bases unmatched: 10. This CDR3 region has 17 residues. Germline loops: CDR1 SGHRS, CDR2 YFSETQ. In nucleotides, the CDR3 is TGCGCCAGCAGCTTCGGTTTGGGCGGGAGGGCGACCGGGGAGCTGTTTTTT. As protein: CASSFGLGGRATGELFF.

This clone appeared a few times. The chain carries TRBV7-8 and TRBJ2-3; tentative D call: TRBD2 (6 bases). V was cut by 6 bases and J by 2 bases, with 15 bases left in between. The germline gives CDR1 SGHVS, CDR2 FQNEAQ. CDR3 length: 15 amino acids. The CDR3 loop reads CASSASREPTDTQYF. The CDR3 DNA is TGTGCCAGCAGTGCCTCTCGGGAGCCCACAGATACGCAGTATTTT.

The V gene is TRBV4-1, the J gene TRBJ2-1; TRBD2 might be the D (5 bases). V lost 2 bases to trimming and J lost 12 bases, with 17 bases between them. CDR3 length: 14 residues. Germline V CDR1 and CDR2: MGHRA, YSYEKL. The CDR3 loop reads CASSQPGRSGLQFF. In DNA, the CDR3 is TGCGCCAGCAGCCAACCCGGCCGGAGTGGACTGCAGTTCTTC.

The chain has TRBV7-8 and TRBJ1-1; D possibly corresponds to TRBD1 (6 bases). The CDR3 extends over 14 amino acids. V was shortened by 2 bases and J by 6 bases, with 13 bases between the two germline ends. Germline V CDR1 and CDR2: SGHVS, FQNEAQ. This chain's CDR3 is CASSLHSGVPEAFF. CDR3 bases: TGTGCCAGCAGCTTACACTCAGGGGTCCCTGAAGCTTTCTTT.

This chain joins TRBV4-2 and TRBJ1-2; 9 nucleotides agree with TRBD1. The V gene end was trimmed by 0 bases and the J gene end by 10 bases; junction bases not matched to a gene: 12. CDR3 length equals 16 residues. CDR1 and CDR2 (germline): LGHNA, YNFKEQ. CDR3 amino acids: CASSQDRTTTGGDYTF. The CDR3, as DNA: TGTGCCAGCAGCCAAGATCGCACCACGACAGGGGGAGACTACACCTTC.

V is TRBV28 and J is TRBJ1-2, with 7 bases fitting TRBD1. Germline V CDR1 and CDR2: MDHEN, SYDVKM. The CDR3 consists of 12 residues. The V gene end was trimmed by 8 bases and the J gene end by 6 bases; junction bases not matched to a gene: 6. DNA for the CDR3: TGTGCCAGCCTCAGGGGGATTGATGGCTACACCTTC. It yields the protein CASLRGIDGYTF.